This TCR beta chain comes out of a study of neoadjuvant anti-PD-1 for oral cavity cancer. Whole-study context: Patients mostly received three to four biweekly nivolumab doses at 3 mg/kg before surgery. Patients without progression received a fourth nivolumab dose around day 43, then surgical resection on days 50-56.

Time point indicated: after neoadjuvant nivolumab, at surgical resection. This CDR3 region has 13 residues. The ends lost 7 bases at V and 4 bases at J; junction bases unmatched: 3. Germline loops: CDR1 MNHEY, CDR2 SVGAGI. Data came from immunoSEQ multiplex PCR; TCRdb stores just in-frame clones and leaves some out. Of over 14,000 clones listed, 70% were seen once; the top ten hold approximately 2.9%. To note about this clone: Its cognate antigen is unknown.

The study's findings and limits: Only a few patients per response group were TCR-analyzed; validation needed.

The receptor's source is a person aged 35 to 85 with oral cavity squamous cell carcinoma. The V gene is TRBV6-5, the J gene TRBJ1-1, with 10 bases aligning to TRBD1. The sequences come from PBMCs, collected after nivolumab (anti-PD-1) treatment. The CDR3 region is CASTWTGGTEAFF. CDR3 DNA: TGTGCCAGCACCTGGACAGGGGGCACTGAAGCTTTCTTT.